The rows below give T cell receptor beta chains drawn from one sample of a study of blood T cells in healthy people across ages. Each CDR3 protein is one row after TCRdb ran MiXCR on the 5' RACE reads. Of hundreds of thousands of distinct CDR3 sequences in the sample, around 25% are singletons; the top ten hold roughly 9%. The same sample was also studied in work on T cells of mothers and their children.

Sequenced input: blood. The receptors shown here come from a boy between 5 and 17 years old in good health. Each CDR3 is given with its conserved first and last residue. Each record gives: J gene, clone size, V gene, D gene, CDR3 length, CDR3 protein, CDR3 DNA. The D gene is left open where the match is weak. Only part of the rows carry a size: once, few, many, or a class if the clone is expanded.

TRBJ2-5	few	TRBV29-1	-	13	CSVNGQGQETQYF	TGCAGCGTGAATGGGCAGGGGCAAGAGACCCAGTACTTC
TRBJ2-7	-	TRBV11-3	-	16	CASSLGAGLSSYEQYF	TGTGCCAGCAGCTTAGGAGCAGGGCTAAGCTCCTACGAGCAGTACTTC
TRBJ1-2	-	TRBV6-5	-	13	CASREAGNYGYTF	TGTGCCAGCAGAGAAGCAGGGAACTATGGCTACACCTTC
TRBJ2-5	-	TRBV5-1	-	15	CASSLVVGRAETQYF	TGCGCCAGCAGCTTGGTTGTGGGGCGTGCAGAGACCCAGTACTTC
TRBJ2-1	-	TRBV29-1	-	15	CSVEIEESRPNEQFF	TGCAGCGTTGAAATAGAGGAATCGCGGCCCAATGAGCAGTTCTTC
TRBJ2-5	-	TRBV5-1	-	15	CASSWGSTSSETQYF	TGCGCCAGCAGCTGGGGGTCGACTAGTTCTGAGACCCAGTACTTC
TRBJ2-7	few	TRBV2	-	11	CASSGRYEQYF	TGTGCCAGCAGTGGAAGATACGAGCAGTACTTC
TRBJ2-1	-	TRBV5-1	TRBD2	16	CASSLESSGVDHEQFF	TGCGCCAGCAGCTTGGAGTCTAGCGGGGTCGACCATGAGCAGTTCTTC
TRBJ2-3	-	TRBV14	-	13	CASSQEGRATQYF	TGTGCCAGCAGCCAAGAGGGGCGGGCTACGCAGTATTTT
TRBJ2-1	-	TRBV5-1	TRBD1	15	CASRDDRGLYNEQFF	TGCGCCAGCAGGGATGACAGGGGGCTTTACAATGAGCAGTTCTTC